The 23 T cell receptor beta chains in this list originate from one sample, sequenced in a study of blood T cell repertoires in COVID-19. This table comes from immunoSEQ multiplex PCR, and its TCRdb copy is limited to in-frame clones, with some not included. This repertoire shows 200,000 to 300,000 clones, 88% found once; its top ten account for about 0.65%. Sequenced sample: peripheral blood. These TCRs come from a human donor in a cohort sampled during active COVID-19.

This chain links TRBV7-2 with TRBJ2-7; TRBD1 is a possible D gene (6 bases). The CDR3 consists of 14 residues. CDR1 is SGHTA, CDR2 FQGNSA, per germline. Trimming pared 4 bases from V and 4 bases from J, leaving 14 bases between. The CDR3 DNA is TGTGCCAGCAGCTCATACAGGGTATTTTACGAGCAGTACTTC. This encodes CASSSYRVFYEQYF.

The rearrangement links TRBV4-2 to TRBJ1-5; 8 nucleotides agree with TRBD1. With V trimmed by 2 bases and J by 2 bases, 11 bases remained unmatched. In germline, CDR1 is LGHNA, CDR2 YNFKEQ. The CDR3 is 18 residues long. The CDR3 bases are TGTGCCAGCAGCCAACCCAACAGGGGGGCAAGCGGCAATCAGCCCCAGCATTTT. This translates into CASSQPNRGASGNQPQHF.

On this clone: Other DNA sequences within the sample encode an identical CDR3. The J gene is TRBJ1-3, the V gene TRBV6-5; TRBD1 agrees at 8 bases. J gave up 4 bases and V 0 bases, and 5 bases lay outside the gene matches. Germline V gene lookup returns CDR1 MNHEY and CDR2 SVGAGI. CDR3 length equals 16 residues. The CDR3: CASSYSGQGSGNTIYF. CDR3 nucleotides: TGTGCCAGCAGTTACTCAGGACAGGGATCCGGAAACACCATATATTTT.

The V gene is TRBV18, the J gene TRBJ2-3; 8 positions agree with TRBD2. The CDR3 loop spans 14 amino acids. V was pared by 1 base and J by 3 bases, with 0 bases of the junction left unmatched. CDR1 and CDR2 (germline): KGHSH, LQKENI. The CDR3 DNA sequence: TGTGCCAGCTCACCACTAGCGGGGACAGATACGCAGTATTTT. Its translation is CASSPLAGTDTQYF.

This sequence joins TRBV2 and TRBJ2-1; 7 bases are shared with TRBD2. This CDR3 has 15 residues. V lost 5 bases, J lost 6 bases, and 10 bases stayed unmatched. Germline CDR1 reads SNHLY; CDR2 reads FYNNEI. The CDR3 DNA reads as TGTGCCAGCAGTTCGACCTATACGGGAGGCAATGAGCAGTTCTTC. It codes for CASSSTYTGGNEQFF.

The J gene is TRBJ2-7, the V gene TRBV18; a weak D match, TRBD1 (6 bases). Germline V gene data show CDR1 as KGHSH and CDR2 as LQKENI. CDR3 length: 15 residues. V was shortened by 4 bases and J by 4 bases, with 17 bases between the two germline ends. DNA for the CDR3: TGTGCCAGCTCACAGACAGGTCCCCCATTGTACGAGCAGTACTTC. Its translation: CASSQTGPPLYEQYF. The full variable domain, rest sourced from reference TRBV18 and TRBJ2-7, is NAGVMQNPRHLVRRRGQEARLRCSPMKGHSHVYWYRQLPEEGLKFMVYLQKENIIDESGMPKERFSAEFPKEGPSILRIQQVVRGDSAAYFCASSQTGPPLYEQYFGPGTRLTVT.

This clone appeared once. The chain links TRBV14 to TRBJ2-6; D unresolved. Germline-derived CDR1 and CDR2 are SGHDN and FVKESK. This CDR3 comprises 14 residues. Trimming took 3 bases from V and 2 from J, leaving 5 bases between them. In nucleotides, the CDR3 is TGTGCCAGCAGCCAGGCCCCTGGGGCCAACGTCCTGACTTTC. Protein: CASSQAPGANVLTF.

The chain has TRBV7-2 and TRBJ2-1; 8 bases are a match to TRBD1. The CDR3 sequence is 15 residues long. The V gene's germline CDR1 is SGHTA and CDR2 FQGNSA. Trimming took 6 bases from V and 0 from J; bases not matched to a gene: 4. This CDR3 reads CASRTDRGSYNEQFF. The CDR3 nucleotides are TGTGCCAGCAGGACTGACAGGGGCTCCTACAATGAGCAGTTCTTC. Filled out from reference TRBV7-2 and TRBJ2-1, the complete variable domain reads GAGVSQSPSNKVTEKGKDVELRCDPISGHTALYWYRQSLGQGLEFLIYFQGNSAPDKSGLPSDRFSAERTGGSVSTLTIQRTQQEDSAVYLCASRTDRGSYNEQFFGPGTRLTVL.

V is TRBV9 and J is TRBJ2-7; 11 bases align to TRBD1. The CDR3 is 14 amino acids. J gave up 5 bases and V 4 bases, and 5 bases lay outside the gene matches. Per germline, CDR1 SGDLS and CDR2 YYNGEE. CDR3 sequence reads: CASSFGQGANEQYF. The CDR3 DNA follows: TGTGCCAGCAGCTTCGGACAGGGGGCCAACGAGCAGTACTTC.

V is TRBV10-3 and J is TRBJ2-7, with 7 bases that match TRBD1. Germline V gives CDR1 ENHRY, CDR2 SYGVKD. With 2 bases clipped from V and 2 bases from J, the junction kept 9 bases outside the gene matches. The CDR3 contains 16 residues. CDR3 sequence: CAISETGTVLPYEQYF. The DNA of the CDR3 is TGTGCCATCAGTGAGACTGGGACAGTTCTTCCCTACGAGCAGTACTTC.

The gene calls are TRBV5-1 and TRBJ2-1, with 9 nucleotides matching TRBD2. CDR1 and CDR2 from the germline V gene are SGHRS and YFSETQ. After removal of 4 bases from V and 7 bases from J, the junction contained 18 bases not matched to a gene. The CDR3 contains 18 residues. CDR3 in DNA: TGCGCCAGCAGCCCTTACTACCTGGGGACTAGCTCGGTGAATGAGCAGTTCTTC. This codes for CASSPYYLGTSSVNEQFF.

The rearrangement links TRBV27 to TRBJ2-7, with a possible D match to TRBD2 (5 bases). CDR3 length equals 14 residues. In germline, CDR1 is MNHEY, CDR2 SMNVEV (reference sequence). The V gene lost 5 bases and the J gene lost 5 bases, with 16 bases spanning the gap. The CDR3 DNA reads TGTGCCAGCAGTCCCCTTAGTCCTAGCAACGAGCAGTACTTC. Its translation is CASSPLSPSNEQYF.

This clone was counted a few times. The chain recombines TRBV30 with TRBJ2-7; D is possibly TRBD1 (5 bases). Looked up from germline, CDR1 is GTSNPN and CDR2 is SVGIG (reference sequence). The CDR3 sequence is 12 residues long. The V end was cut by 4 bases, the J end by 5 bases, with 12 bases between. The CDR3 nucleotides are TGTGCCTGGAATAAGGGGCTGAACGAGCAGTACTTC. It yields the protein CAWNKGLNEQYF. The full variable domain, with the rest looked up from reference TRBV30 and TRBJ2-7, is SQTIHQWPATLVQPVGSPLSLECTVEGTSNPNLYWYRQAAGRGLQLLFYSVGIGQISSEVPQNLSASRPQDRQFILSSKKLLLSDSGFYLCAWNKGLNEQYFGPGTRLTVT.

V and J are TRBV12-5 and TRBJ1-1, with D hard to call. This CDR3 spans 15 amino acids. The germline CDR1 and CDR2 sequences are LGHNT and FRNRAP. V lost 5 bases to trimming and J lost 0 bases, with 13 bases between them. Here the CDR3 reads CASGPWFQMNTEAFF. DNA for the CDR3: TGTGCTAGTGGTCCGTGGTTTCAGATGAACACTGAAGCTTTCTTT.

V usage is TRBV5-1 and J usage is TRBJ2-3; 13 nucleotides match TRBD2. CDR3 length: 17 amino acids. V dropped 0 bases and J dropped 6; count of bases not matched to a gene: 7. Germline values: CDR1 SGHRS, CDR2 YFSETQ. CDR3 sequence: CASSLVTSGRAWDTQYF. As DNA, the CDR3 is TGCGCCAGCAGCTTGGTTACTAGCGGGAGGGCCTGGGATACGCAGTATTTT.

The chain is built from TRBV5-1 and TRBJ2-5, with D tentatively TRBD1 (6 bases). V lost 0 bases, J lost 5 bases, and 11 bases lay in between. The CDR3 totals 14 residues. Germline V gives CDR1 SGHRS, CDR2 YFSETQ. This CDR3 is CASSLGRGRETQYF. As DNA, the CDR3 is TGCGCCAGCAGCTTGGGCAGGGGTCGGGAGACCCAGTACTTC.

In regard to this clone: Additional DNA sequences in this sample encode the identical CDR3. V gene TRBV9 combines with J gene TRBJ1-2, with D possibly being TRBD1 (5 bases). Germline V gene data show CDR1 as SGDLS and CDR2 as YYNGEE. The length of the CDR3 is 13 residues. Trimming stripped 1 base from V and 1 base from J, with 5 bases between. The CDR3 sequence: CASSVQGNYGYTF. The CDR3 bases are TGTGCCAGCAGCGTACAGGGTAACTATGGCTACACCTTC. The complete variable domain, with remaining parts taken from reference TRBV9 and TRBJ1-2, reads DSGVTQTPKHLITATGQRVTLRCSPRSGDLSVYWYQQSLDQGLQFLIQYYNGEERAKGNILERFSAQQFPDLHSELNLSSLELGDSALYFCASSVQGNYGYTFGSGTRLTVV.

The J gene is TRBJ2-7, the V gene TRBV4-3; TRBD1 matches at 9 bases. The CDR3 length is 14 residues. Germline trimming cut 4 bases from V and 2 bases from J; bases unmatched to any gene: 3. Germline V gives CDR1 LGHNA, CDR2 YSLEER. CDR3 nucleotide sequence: TGCGCCAGCAGCCGAGGACAGGGGACCTACGAGCAGTACTTC. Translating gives CASSRGQGTYEQYF.

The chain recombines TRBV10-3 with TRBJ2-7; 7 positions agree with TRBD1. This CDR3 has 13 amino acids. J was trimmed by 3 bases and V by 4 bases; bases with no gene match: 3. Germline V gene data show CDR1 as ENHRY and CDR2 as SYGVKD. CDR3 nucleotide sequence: TGTGCCATCAGTGGAGCAGGGGGCTACGAGCAGTACTTC. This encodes CAISGAGGYEQYF.

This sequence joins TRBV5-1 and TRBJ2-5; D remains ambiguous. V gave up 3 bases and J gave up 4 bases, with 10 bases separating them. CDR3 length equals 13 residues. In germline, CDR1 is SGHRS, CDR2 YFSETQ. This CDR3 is CASSSASTETQYF. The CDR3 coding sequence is TGCGCCAGCAGCTCGGCTAGTACAGAGACCCAGTACTTC.

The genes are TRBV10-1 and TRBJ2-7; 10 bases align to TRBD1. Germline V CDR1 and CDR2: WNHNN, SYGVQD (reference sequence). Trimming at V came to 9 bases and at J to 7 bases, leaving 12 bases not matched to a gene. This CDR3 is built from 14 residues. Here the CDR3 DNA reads TGCGCCAGTTCCCTCTCGGGACAGGGGAAGGAGCAGTACTTC. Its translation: CASSLSGQGKEQYF.

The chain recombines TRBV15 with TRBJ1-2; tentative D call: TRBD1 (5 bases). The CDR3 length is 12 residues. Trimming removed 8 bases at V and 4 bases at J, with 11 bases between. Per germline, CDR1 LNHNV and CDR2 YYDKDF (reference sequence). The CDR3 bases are TGTGCCACCCAAGGGGTTGGCTATGGCTACACCTTC. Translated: CATQGVGYGYTF. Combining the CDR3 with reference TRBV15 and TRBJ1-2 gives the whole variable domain DAMVIQNPRYQVTQFGKPVTLSCSQTLNHNVMYWYQQKSSQAPKLLFHYYDKDFNNEADTPDNFQSRRPNTSFCFLDIRSPGLGDTAMYLCATQGVGYGYTFGSGTRLTVV.

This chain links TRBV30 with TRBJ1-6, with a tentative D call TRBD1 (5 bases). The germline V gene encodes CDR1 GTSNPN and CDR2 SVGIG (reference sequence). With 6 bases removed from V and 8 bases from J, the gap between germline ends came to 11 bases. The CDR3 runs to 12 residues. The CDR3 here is CACLAGDSPLHF. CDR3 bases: TGTGCCTGCCTGGCGGGGGATTCACCCCTCCACTTT.